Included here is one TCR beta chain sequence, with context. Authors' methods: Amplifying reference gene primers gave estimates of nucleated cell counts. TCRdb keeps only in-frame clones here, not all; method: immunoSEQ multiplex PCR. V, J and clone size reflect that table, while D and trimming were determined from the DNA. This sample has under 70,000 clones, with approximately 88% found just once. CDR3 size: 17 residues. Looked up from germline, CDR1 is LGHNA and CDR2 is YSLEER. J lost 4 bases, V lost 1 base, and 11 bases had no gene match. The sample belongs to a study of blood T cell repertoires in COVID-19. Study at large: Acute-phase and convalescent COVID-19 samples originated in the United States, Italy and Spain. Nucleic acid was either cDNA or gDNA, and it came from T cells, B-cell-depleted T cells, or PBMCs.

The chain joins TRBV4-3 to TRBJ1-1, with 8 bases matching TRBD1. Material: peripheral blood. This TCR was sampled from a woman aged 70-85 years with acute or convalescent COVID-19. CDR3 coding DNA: TGCGCCAGCAGCCAAGGCGCAGGGGGCTCCGAATCCACTGAAGCTTTCTTT. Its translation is CASSQGAGGSESTEAFF.